What follows are 6 T cell receptor beta chains derived from one specimen sequenced in a study of early T cells in non-severe SARS-CoV-2 infection. TCRdb redid the calling of the 5' RACE reads with MiXCR, one entry per CDR3 protein. The sample has 35,000 to 50,000 distinct CDR3 sequences, under 30% seen once. The sequences come from whole blood, collected at baseline. The receptor set was obtained from an adult who was a healthcare worker with PCR-confirmed SARS-CoV-2 infection or an uninfected control (not recorded which).

This clonotype has only a few counts. The rearrangement links TRBV18 to TRBJ2-7; tentatively, D is TRBD1 or TRBD2 (6 bases each). The CDR3 has 14 amino acids. Germline V CDR1 and CDR2: KGHSH, LQKENI. With 0 bases removed from V and 7 bases from J, the gap between germline ends came to 13 bases. Here the CDR3 DNA reads TGTGCCAGCTCACCACCGGGAGGCAGGGGTGAGCAGTACTTC. Encoded protein: CASSPPGGRGEQYF.

By proportion, this clonotype is medium-sized. This rearrangement joins TRBV7-9 to TRBJ2-3, with D perhaps assigned TRBD1 or TRBD2 (6 bases each). Trimming removed 4 bases at V and 2 bases at J, with 22 bases between. Per germline, CDR1 SEHNR and CDR2 FQNEAQ (reference sequence). The CDR3 is 18 residues long. The CDR3 spells CASSSPRGAGPHTDTQYF. CDR3 nucleotides: TGTGCCAGCAGCTCTCCGAGGGGGGCAGGACCTCACACAGATACGCAGTATTTT.

The sample holds a few counts of this clonotype. The rearrangement links TRBV5-1 to TRBJ2-5, with unresolved D. This CDR3 contains 12 residues. Germline CDR1 and CDR2: SGHRS and YFSETQ. V was clipped by 3 bases and J by 5 bases, with 8 bases between them. CDR3 sequence: CASSYTRETQYF. The CDR3 DNA reads as TGCGCCAGCAGCTATACAAGGGAGACCCAGTACTTC.

This chain links TRBV6-2 or TRBV6-3 with TRBJ2-7; weak D call: TRBD1 (5 bases). Trimming cost V 10 bases and J 2 bases, with 15 bases left between them. The CDR3 is 13 residues long. Germline assignment: CDR1 MNHEY and CDR2 SVGEGT. The chain's CDR3 is CAIRPSGTYEQYF. The DNA for the CDR3 is TGTGCCATCAGGCCGTCAGGGACCTACGAGCAGTACTTC.

This clonotype has a count of ten or more. V and J are TRBV3-1 and TRBJ2-2; D perhaps matches TRBD1 (5 bases). V was cut by 6 bases and J by 5 bases, with 16 bases left in between. CDR3 length equals 15 residues. Germline V gene data show CDR1 as LGHDT and CDR2 as YNNKEL (reference sequence). CDR3 region: CASRALPTATGELFF. DNA for the CDR3: TGTGCCAGCAGAGCTCTCCCGACAGCGACCGGGGAGCTGTTTTTT.

This clonotype showed up just a few times. J is TRBJ2-3 and V is TRBV11-2, with TRBD2 as a possible D gene (5 bases). Trimming removed 5 bases from V and 2 bases from J, with 11 bases in between. This CDR3 is 14 amino acids long. Germline V gene data show CDR1 as SGHAT and CDR2 as FQNNGV. Written as DNA, the CDR3 is TGTGCCAGCAGCCCGGGGTTCTCCACAGATACGCAGTATTTT. This sequence encodes CASSPGFSTDTQYF.